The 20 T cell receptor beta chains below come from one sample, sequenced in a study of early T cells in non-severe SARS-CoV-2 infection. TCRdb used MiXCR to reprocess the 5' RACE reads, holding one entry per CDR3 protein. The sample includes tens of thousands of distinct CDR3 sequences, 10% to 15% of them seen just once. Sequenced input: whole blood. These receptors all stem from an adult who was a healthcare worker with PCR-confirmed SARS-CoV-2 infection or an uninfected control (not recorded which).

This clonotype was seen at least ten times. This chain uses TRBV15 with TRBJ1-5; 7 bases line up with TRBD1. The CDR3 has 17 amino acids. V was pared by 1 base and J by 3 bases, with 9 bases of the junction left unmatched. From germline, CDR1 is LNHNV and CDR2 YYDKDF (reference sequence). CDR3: CATSRVRGQAYNQPQHF. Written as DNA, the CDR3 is TGTGCCACCAGCAGAGTTCGTGGACAGGCTTACAATCAGCCCCAGCATTTT.

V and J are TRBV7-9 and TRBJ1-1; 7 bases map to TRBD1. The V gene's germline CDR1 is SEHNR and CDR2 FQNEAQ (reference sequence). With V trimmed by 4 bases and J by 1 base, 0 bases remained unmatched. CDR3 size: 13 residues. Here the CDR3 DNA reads TGTGCCAGCAGCTGGGACAGGAACACTGAAGCTTTCTTT. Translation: CASSWDRNTEAFF.

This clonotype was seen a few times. The CDR3 region is CASSPLDRGLNSPLHF. The CDR3 DNA follows: TGCGCCAGCAGCCCGCTGGACAGGGGGCTTAATTCACCCCTCCACTTT. V is TRBV4-1 and J is TRBJ1-6; 11 nucleotides agree with TRBD1. This CDR3 spans 16 amino acids. V shed 4 bases and J 6 bases; nucleotides not matched to a gene: 5. Germline V gene data show CDR1 as MGHRA and CDR2 as YSYEKL.

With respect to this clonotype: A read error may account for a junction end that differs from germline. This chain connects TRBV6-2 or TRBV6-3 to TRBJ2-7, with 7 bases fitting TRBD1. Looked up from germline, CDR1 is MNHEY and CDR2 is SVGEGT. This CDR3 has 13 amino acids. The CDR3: CASSYGQAITPGF. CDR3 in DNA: TGTGCCAGCAGTTACGGACAGGCTATTACCCCCGGTTTC.

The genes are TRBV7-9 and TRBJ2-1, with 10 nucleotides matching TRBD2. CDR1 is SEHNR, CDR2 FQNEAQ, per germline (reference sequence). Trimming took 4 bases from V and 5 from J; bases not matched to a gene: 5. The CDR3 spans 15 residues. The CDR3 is CASSSLAGANNEQFF. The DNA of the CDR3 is TGTGCCAGCAGCTCGCTAGCGGGAGCGAACAATGAGCAGTTCTTC.

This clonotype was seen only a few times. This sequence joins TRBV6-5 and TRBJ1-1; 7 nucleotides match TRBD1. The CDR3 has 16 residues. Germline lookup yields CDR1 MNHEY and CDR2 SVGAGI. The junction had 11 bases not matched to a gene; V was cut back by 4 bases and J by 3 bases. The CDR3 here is CASSSTGTAQYTEAFF. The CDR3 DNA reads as TGTGCCAGCAGTTCGACCGGGACAGCCCAGTACACTGAAGCTTTCTTT.

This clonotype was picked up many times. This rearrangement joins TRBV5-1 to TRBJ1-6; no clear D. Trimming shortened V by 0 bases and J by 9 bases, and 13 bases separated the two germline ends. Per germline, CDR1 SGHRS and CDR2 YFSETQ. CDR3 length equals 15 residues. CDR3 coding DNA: TGCGCCAGCAGCTTGGACTCCGGCTACGGTTCACCCCTCCACTTT. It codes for CASSLDSGYGSPLHF.

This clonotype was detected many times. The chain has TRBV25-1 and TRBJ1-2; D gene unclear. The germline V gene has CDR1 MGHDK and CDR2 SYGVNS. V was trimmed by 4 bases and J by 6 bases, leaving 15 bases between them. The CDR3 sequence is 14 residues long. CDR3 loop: CASSGLTYTDGYTF. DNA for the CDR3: TGTGCCAGCAGTGGGTTGACCTACACGGATGGCTACACCTTC.

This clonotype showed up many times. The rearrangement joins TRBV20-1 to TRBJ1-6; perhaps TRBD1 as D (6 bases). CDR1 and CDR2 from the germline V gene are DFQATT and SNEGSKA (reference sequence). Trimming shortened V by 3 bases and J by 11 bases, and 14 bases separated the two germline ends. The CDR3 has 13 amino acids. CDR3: CSARATGSTPLHF. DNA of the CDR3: TGCAGTGCTAGGGCGACAGGATCCACACCCCTCCACTTT.

As DNA, the CDR3 is TGTGCCAGCAGCCCGCGCCAGGTTACCTACGAGCAGTACTTC. Its protein product is CASSPRQVTYEQYF. This sequence joins TRBV7-8 and TRBJ2-7, with unresolved D. Germline V gene sequence: CDR1 SGHVS, CDR2 FQNEAQ. V lost 5 bases to trimming and J lost 2 bases, with 13 bases between them. This CDR3 is 14 amino acids long.

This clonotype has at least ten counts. Here the CDR3 reads CASSTSGLGVGEQFF. As DNA, the CDR3 is TGTGCCAGCAGTACTAGCGGGCTTGGGGTAGGTGAGCAGTTCTTC. The chain is built from TRBV6-2 or TRBV6-3 and TRBJ2-1; 9 nucleotides line up with TRBD2. Germline V gene sequence: CDR1 MNHEY, CDR2 SVGEGT. There are 15 residues in the CDR3. Unmatched junction bases numbered 11, after V lost 5 bases and J lost 9 bases.

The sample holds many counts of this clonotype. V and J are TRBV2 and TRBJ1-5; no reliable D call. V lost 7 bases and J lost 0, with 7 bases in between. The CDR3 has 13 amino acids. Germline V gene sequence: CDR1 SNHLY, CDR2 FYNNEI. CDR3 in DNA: TGTGCCAGCAACCGTGATAGCAATCAGCCCCAGCATTTT. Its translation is CASNRDSNQPQHF.

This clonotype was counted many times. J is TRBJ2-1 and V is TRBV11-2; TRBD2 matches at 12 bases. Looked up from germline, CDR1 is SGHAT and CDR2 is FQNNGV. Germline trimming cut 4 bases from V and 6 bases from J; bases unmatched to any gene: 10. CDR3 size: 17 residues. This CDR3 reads CASSYPLAGGPGNEQFF. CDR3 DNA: TGTGCCAGCAGCTACCCGCTAGCGGGGGGGCCAGGCAATGAGCAGTTCTTC.

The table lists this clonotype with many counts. The CDR3 is CASSEKLQGALDTQYF. The CDR3 DNA is TGCGCCAGCAGTGAAAAGCTACAGGGGGCCCTGGATACGCAGTATTTT. The chain is built from TRBV10-1 and TRBJ2-3, with 9 positions matching TRBD1. Unmatched junction bases numbered 10, after V lost 3 bases and J lost 6 bases. The CDR3 has 16 residues. From germline, CDR1 is WNHNN and CDR2 SYGVQD (reference sequence).

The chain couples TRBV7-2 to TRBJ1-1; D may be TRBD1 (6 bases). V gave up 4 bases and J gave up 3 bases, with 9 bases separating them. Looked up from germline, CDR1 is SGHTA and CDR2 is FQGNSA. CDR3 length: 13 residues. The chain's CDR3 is CASSSGQYTEAFF. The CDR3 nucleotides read TGTGCCAGCAGCTCTGGACAGTACACTGAAGCTTTCTTT.

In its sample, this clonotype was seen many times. CDR3 in DNA: TGTGCCAGCAGCTTAATGTCCGGGGACACCGGGGAGCTGTTTTTT. Residues: CASSLMSGDTGELFF. This chain joins TRBV7-3 and TRBJ2-2; tentatively, D is TRBD2 (5 bases). Trimming stripped 1 base from V and 3 bases from J, with 9 bases between. CDR1 is SGHTA, CDR2 FQGTGA, per germline. The CDR3 is 15 amino acids. The full variable domain, rest sourced from reference TRBV7-3 and TRBJ2-2, is GAGVSQTPSNKVTEKGKYVELRCDPISGHTALYWYRQSLGQGPEFLIYFQGTGAADDSGLPNDRFFAVRPEGSVSTLKIQRTERGDSAVYLCASSLMSGDTGELFFGEGSRLTVL.

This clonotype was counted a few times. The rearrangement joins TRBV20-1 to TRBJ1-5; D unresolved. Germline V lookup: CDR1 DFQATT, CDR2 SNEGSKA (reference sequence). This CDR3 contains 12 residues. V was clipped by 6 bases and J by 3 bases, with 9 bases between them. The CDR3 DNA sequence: TGCAGTGCGAGCCGGGTCAATCAGCCCCAGCATTTT. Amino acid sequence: CSASRVNQPQHF.

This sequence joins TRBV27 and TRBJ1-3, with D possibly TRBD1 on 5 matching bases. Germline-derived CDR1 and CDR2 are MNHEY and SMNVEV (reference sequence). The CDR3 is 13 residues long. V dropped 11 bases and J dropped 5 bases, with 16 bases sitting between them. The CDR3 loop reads CASWGVRRNTIYF. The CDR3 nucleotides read TGTGCCTCGTGGGGGGTACGAAGAAACACCATATATTTT.

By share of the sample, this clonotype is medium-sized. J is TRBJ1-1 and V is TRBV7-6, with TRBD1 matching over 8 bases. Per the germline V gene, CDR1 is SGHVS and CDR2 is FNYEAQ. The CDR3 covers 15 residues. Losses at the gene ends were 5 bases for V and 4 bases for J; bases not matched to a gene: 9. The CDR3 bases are TGTGCCAGCAGCACACAAACACAGGGGGTCACTGAAGCTTTCTTT. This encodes CASSTQTQGVTEAFF.

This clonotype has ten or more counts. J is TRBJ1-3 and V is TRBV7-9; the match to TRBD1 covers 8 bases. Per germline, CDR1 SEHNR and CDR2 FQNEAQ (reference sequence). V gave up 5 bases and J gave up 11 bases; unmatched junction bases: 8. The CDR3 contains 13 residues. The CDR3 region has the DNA TGTGCCAGCAGCCCATCCCGGGACAGGTCCATATATTTT. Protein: CASSPSRDRSIYF.